The 13 T cell receptor beta chains reported below all come from one sample, sequenced in a study of T cell responses to AZD1222 COVID-19 vaccine. Profiling relied on immunoSEQ multiplex PCR, and the TCRdb table lists in-frame clones only, not all of them. The sample lists about 150,000 clones; around nine tenths were seen once. The specimen was peripheral blood, collected on day 0 of AZD1222 vaccination. The source is an adult in good health.

The chain links TRBV7-2 to TRBJ2-1; D is unclear. Germline V CDR1 and CDR2: SGHTA, FQGNSA. This CDR3 is built from 15 residues. Deletions cut 2 bases from V and 6 bases from J, with 14 bases between. Here the CDR3 DNA reads TGTGCCAGCAGCTTATTGATCGCAGGTCCCAATGAGCAGTTCTTC. It specifies CASSLLIAGPNEQFF.

The gene calls are TRBV3-1 (or the pseudogene TRBV3-2) and TRBJ1-6; D ambiguous. The CDR3 extends over 14 amino acids. In germline, CDR1 is LGHDT, CDR2 YNNKEL (reference sequence). V was shortened by 0 bases and J by 7 bases, with 7 bases between the two germline ends. The CDR3 reads CASSQELANSPLHF. The CDR3 region has the DNA TGTGCCAGCAGCCAAGAATTAGCCAATTCACCCCTCCACTTT.

J is TRBJ2-1 and V is TRBV27, with D uncertain. Deletions cut 0 bases from V and 2 bases from J, with 11 bases between. There are 16 residues in the CDR3. CDR1 is MNHEY and CDR2 is SMNVEV in the germline V gene (reference sequence). CDR3 protein: CASSLSADLTYNEQFF. CDR3 nucleotide sequence: TGTGCCAGCAGTTTATCGGCGGACCTCACCTACAATGAGCAGTTCTTC.

The V gene is TRBV29-1, the J gene TRBJ1-1; weak D call: TRBD1 (5 bases). This CDR3 spans 14 amino acids. Germline CDR1 SQVTM, CDR2 ANQGSEA. Trimming stripped 1 base from V and 1 base from J, with 10 bases between. The DNA of the CDR3 is TGCAGCGTTGAAGTCAAGGGGAGGAACACTGAAGCTTTCTTT. Its translation is CSVEVKGRNTEAFF. The full variable domain, rest sourced from reference TRBV29-1 and TRBJ1-1, is SAVISQKPSRDICQRGTSLTIQCQVDSQVTMMFWYRQQPGQSLTLIATANQGSEATYESGFVIDKFPISRPNLTFSTLTVSNMSPEDSSIYLCSVEVKGRNTEAFFGQGTRLTVV.

The chain is built from TRBV27 and TRBJ1-6; D gene unclear. Germline V gives CDR1 MNHEY, CDR2 SMNVEV (reference sequence). The V gene lost 4 bases and the J gene lost 3 bases, with 13 bases spanning the gap. This CDR3 has 16 amino acids. The CDR3 is CASSSLTSFYNSPLHF. The CDR3 DNA reads as TGTGCCAGCAGTTCTTTAACCTCATTCTATAATTCACCCCTCCACTTT.

V and J are TRBV7-2 and TRBJ2-3; D perhaps matches TRBD2 (5 bases). The germline V and J ends were trimmed by 2 bases and 6 bases, with 12 bases remaining between them. The CDR3 runs to 14 residues. Germline CDR1 SGHTA, CDR2 FQGNSA. The chain's CDR3 is CASSLSKLVDTQYF. The CDR3 DNA follows: TGTGCCAGCAGCTTATCTAAACTAGTGGATACGCAGTATTTT.

J is TRBJ2-7 and V is TRBV11-2; TRBD2 agrees at 7 bases. Germline CDR1 is SGHAT and CDR2 is FQNNGV. Trimming took 1 base from V and 2 from J; bases not matched to a gene: 2. The CDR3 loop spans 14 amino acids. The CDR3 sequence is CASSLGEGAYEQYF. DNA of the CDR3: TGTGCCAGCAGCTTAGGGGAGGGTGCCTACGAGCAGTACTTC.

The V gene is TRBV27, the J gene TRBJ2-7; TRBD1 agrees at 9 bases. This CDR3 has 14 amino acids. CDR1 and CDR2 (germline): MNHEY, SMNVEV (reference sequence). V shed 3 bases and J 6 bases; nucleotides not matched to a gene: 6. The CDR3 spells CASSLVRDRVEQYF. CDR3 DNA sequence: TGTGCCAGCAGTTTGGTAAGGGACAGGGTCGAGCAGTACTTC.

J is TRBJ1-1 and V is TRBV6-5, with D possibly matching TRBD1 (5 bases). Germline V gene data show CDR1 as MNHEY and CDR2 as SVGAGI. The length of the CDR3 is 14 residues. Trimming removed 6 bases from V and 7 bases from J, with 18 bases in between. CDR3 region: CASSDIRDQSEAFF. In DNA, the CDR3 is TGTGCCAGCAGCGATATCCGGGACCAAAGTGAAGCTTTCTTT.

The rearrangement uses TRBV29-1 and TRBJ1-1, with D perhaps matching TRBD1 (6 bases). The CDR3 is 13 amino acids. The V end was cut by 6 bases, the J end by 2 bases, with 13 bases between. Germline V gene lookup returns CDR1 SQVTM and CDR2 ANQGSEA. The CDR3 protein is CSVAGVVNTEAFF. The CDR3 DNA sequence: TGCAGCGTCGCAGGGGTGGTCAACACTGAAGCTTTCTTT.

The V gene is TRBV10-3, the J gene TRBJ1-1; 7 bases align to TRBD1. Germline trimming cut 10 bases from V and 5 bases from J; bases unmatched to any gene: 10. The germline V gene encodes CDR1 ENHRY and CDR2 SYGVKD. CDR3 size: 13 residues. The CDR3 sequence is CATQQGIGTEAFF. CDR3 DNA sequence: TGTGCCACCCAACAGGGGATTGGGACTGAAGCTTTCTTT.

The chain links TRBV9 to TRBJ1-3; D gene unclear. The CDR3 spans 17 residues. Trimming pared 0 bases from V and 0 bases from J, leaving 13 bases between. CDR1 is SGDLS, CDR2 YYNGEE, per germline. DNA of the CDR3: TGTGCCAGCAGCGTAGTAGGCAGTCGGCTCTCTGGAAACACCATATATTTT. Its translation: CASSVVGSRLSGNTIYF. The whole variable domain, remainder taken from reference TRBV9 and TRBJ1-3, is DSGVTQTPKHLITATGQRVTLRCSPRSGDLSVYWYQQSLDQGLQFLIQYYNGEERAKGNILERFSAQQFPDLHSELNLSSLELGDSALYFCASSVVGSRLSGNTIYFGEGSWLTVV.

The chain has TRBV10-1 and TRBJ2-1; perhaps TRBD2 as D (5 bases). Germline CDR1 WNHNN, CDR2 SYGVQD (reference sequence). There are 13 residues in the CDR3. Trimming removed 5 bases from V and 6 bases from J, with 11 bases in between. The CDR3 DNA sequence: TGCGCCAGCAGTCCTAGCCCGGGCAATGAGCAGTTCTTC. Amino acid sequence: CASSPSPGNEQFF.